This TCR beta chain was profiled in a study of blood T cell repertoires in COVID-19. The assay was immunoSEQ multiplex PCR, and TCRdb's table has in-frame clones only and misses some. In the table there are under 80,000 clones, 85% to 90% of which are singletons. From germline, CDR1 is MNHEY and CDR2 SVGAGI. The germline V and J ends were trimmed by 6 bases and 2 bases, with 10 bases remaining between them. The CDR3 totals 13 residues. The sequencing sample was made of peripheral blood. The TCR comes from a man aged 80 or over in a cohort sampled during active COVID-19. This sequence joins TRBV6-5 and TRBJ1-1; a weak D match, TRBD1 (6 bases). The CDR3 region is CASRGTSNTEAFF. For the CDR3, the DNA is TGTGCCAGCAGAGGGACAAGCAACACTGAAGCTTTCTTT.